This T cell receptor beta chain was identified during a study of blood T cell repertoires in COVID-19. Trimming cost V 0 bases and J 3 bases; bases outside gene matches: 5. Germline values: CDR1 MNHEY, CDR2 SMNVEV (reference sequence). CDR3 size: 16 residues. This table comes from immunoSEQ multiplex PCR, and its TCRdb copy is limited to in-frame clones, with some not included. Altogether over 75,000 clones are present, 65% to 85% being singletons, with the ten largest covering about 10%. The V and J genes are TRBV27 and TRBJ2-1; 7 nucleotides agree with TRBD1. This receptor was obtained from a man in his 70s with acute or convalescent COVID-19. The source material was peripheral blood. The CDR3 reads CASSLSGTAFYNEQFF. The CDR3 DNA follows: TGTGCCAGCAGTTTATCCGGGACAGCTTTCTACAATGAGCAGTTCTTC.